Presented here are 30 T cell receptor beta chains from one specimen sequenced in a study of blood T cell repertoires in COVID-19. Sequencing was performed with immunoSEQ multiplex PCR; in TCRdb, only in-frame clones are kept and a portion is missing. The sample lists 95,000 to 100,000 clones, 91% occurring once. Specimen: peripheral blood. The receptors here all came from a man aged 45 to 65 with acute or convalescent COVID-19.

This chain links TRBV6-2 or TRBV6-3 with TRBJ2-3, with TRBD2 matching over 7 bases. Germline lookup yields CDR1 MNHEY and CDR2 SVGEGT. The CDR3 loop spans 14 amino acids. V shed 6 bases, J shed 7 bases, and the junction held 10 bases outside the gene matches. The CDR3 region is CASSPGGSYHTQYF. In nucleotides, the CDR3 is TGTGCCAGCAGCCCCGGGGGGTCTTACCATACGCAGTATTTT.

V gene TRBV11-3 combines with J gene TRBJ1-5, with D perhaps matching TRBD1 (6 bases). Germline V gives CDR1 SGHNT, CDR2 YENEEA. The CDR3 is 15 residues long. Trimming stripped 1 base from V and 1 base from J, with 8 bases between. The CDR3 bases are TGTGCCAGCAGCTTAGGAGGGGGAAGCAATCAGCCCCAGCATTTT. This gives the protein CASSLGGGSNQPQHF. The full variable domain, rest sourced from reference TRBV11-3 and TRBJ1-5, is EAGVVQSPRYKIIEKKQPVAFWCNPISGHNTLYWYLQNLGQGPELLIRYENEEAVDDSQLPKDRFSAERLKGVDSTLKIQPAELGDSAVYLCASSLGGGSNQPQHFGDGTRLSIL.

The V gene is TRBV29-1, the J gene TRBJ1-2; possible D gene TRBD1, 6 bases. With 5 bases removed from V and 4 bases from J, the gap between germline ends came to 17 bases. Germline CDR1 reads SQVTM; CDR2 reads ANQGSEA. The CDR3 runs to 14 residues. The CDR3 coding sequence is TGCAGCGTTTATTACCCTACAGGGACCTATGGCTACACCTTC. Translated, it gives CSVYYPTGTYGYTF.

This chain joins TRBV11-2 and TRBJ2-1, with TRBD2 as a possible D gene (5 bases). The CDR3 spans 15 residues. With 0 bases removed from V and 4 bases from J, the gap between germline ends came to 10 bases. Germline V gene data show CDR1 as SGHAT and CDR2 as FQNNGV. For the CDR3, the DNA is TGTGCCAGCAGCTTAGACGGAGCGGTATACAATGAGCAGTTCTTC. It specifies CASSLDGAVYNEQFF.

This sequence joins TRBV10-3 and TRBJ1-5; 7 positions match TRBD1. Germline V gene lookup returns CDR1 ENHRY and CDR2 SYGVKD. The CDR3 loop spans 15 amino acids. V lost 3 bases to trimming and J lost 4 bases; unmatched junction nucleotides: 6. The CDR3 nucleotides read TGTGCCATCAGTGATCCGGGACAGTCAAATCAGCCCCAGCATTTT. Its translation is CAISDPGQSNQPQHF.

This clone was picked up a small number of times. V usage is TRBV6-6 and J usage is TRBJ1-5; no clear D gene. CDR1 is MNHNY, CDR2 SVGAGI, per germline (reference sequence). V was shortened by 8 bases and J by 1 base, with 15 bases between the two germline ends. The CDR3 extends over 15 amino acids. The CDR3 nucleotides are TGTGCCAGCGTCTTGTCGGGAAGCAGCAATCAGCCCCAGCATTTT. It is translated as CASVLSGSSNQPQHF.

This clone has a handful of counts. The V and J genes are TRBV2 and TRBJ2-1, with TRBD2 identical over 15 bases. The CDR3 contains 16 residues. V lost 2 bases, J lost 6 bases, and 2 bases stayed unmatched. The germline V gene has CDR1 SNHLY and CDR2 FYNNEI. The DNA for the CDR3 is TGTGCCAGCAGTGAATTGGGACTAGCGGGGGGCAATGAGCAGTTCTTC. It specifies CASSELGLAGGNEQFF.

J is TRBJ2-3 and V is TRBV5-1; 7 bases are shared with TRBD2. The CDR3 totals 13 residues. Germline V lookup: CDR1 SGHRS, CDR2 YFSETQ. Trimming took 6 bases from V and 1 from J; bases not matched to a gene: 2. CDR3 protein: CASNRGGTDTQYF. Written as DNA, the CDR3 is TGCGCCAGCAATCGGGGGGGCACAGATACGCAGTATTTT.

The V call is TRBV21-1, the J call TRBJ1-2. TRBV21-1 is noted as a pseudogene. The CDR3 contains 15 residues. The CDR3 nucleotides are TGTGCCAGCAGCAAAGCACTTGCAAGCCGCTATGGCTACACCTTC. As protein: CASSKALASRYGYTF.

This rearrangement joins TRBV2 to TRBJ2-1; maybe TRBD2 (7 bases). This CDR3 has 15 amino acids. The V end was cut by 6 bases, the J end by 8 bases, with 20 bases between. The germline V gene has CDR1 SNHLY and CDR2 FYNNEI. The CDR3 nucleotides are TGTGCCAGCAGGACTCCGGGGGGCTACCGCGATGAGCAGTTCTTC. This gives the protein CASRTPGGYRDEQFF.

The chain couples TRBV6-5 to TRBJ1-5; TRBD1 matches at 7 bases. The CDR3 runs 15 residues. Trimming cost V 6 bases and J 4 bases; bases outside gene matches: 9. Germline loops: CDR1 MNHEY, CDR2 SVGAGI. CDR3 nucleotide sequence: TGTGCCAGCAGCCCCGGGACAGAGAGAAATCAGCCCCAGCATTTT. Amino acids: CASSPGTERNQPQHF.

The rearrangement links TRBV30 to TRBJ1-5, with no clear D. CDR3 size: 14 residues. Trimming pared 5 bases from V and 7 bases from J, leaving 18 bases between. From germline, CDR1 is GTSNPN and CDR2 SVGIG (reference sequence). CDR3 in amino acids: CAWGRAGILQPQHF. CDR3 in DNA: TGTGCCTGGGGCCGCGCGGGGATTCTCCAGCCCCAGCATTTT.

The V and J genes are TRBV30 and TRBJ1-2; the D gene is possibly TRBD1 (6 bases). The CDR3 is 13 amino acids. V lost 8 bases, J lost 2 bases, and 15 bases lay in between. Germline V gene data show CDR1 as GTSNPN and CDR2 as SVGIG (reference sequence). CDR3 nucleotide sequence: TGTGCCAGTAGGGGGAAAGGGAACTATGGCTACACCTTC. Encoded protein: CASRGKGNYGYTF.

The chain links TRBV19 to TRBJ1-6; the match to TRBD1 covers 10 bases. This CDR3 region has 15 residues. J lost 7 bases, V lost 5 bases, and 5 bases had no gene match. CDR1 is LNHDA and CDR2 is SQIVND in the germline V gene (reference sequence). The CDR3 coding sequence is TGTGCCAGTAGTTCCGGGACAGGGGAGAATTCACCCCTCCACTTT. Translated: CASSSGTGENSPLHF. Using reference TRBV19 and TRBJ1-6 for the parts outside the CDR3, the full variable domain is DGGITQSPKYLFRKEGQNVTLSCEQNLNHDAMYWYRQDPGQGLRLIYYSQIVNDFQKGDIAEGYSVSREKKESFPLTVTSAQKNPTAFYLCASSSGTGENSPLHFGNGTRLTVT.

This chain links TRBV6-6 with TRBJ2-2; the D is unclear. Germline V CDR1 and CDR2: MNHNY, SVGAGI (reference sequence). V lost 6 bases, J lost 2 bases, and 4 bases lay in between. CDR3 length: 12 residues. The CDR3 DNA reads TGTGCCAGCAGCCAAAACACCGGGGAGCTGTTTTTT. The encoded protein is CASSQNTGELFF.

The chain links TRBV10-3 to TRBJ1-2; TRBD1 matches at 8 bases. CDR1 and CDR2 from the germline V gene are ENHRY and SYGVKD. The CDR3 has 14 amino acids. V trimming: 4 bases; J trimming: 6 bases; junction bases outside the gene matches: 7. CDR3 amino acids: CAISGGDRGDGYTF. The CDR3 bases are TGTGCCATCAGTGGGGGCGACAGGGGAGATGGCTACACCTTC.

The chain recombines TRBV24-1 with TRBJ1-3; possible D gene TRBD1, 6 bases. Germline CDR1 reads KGHDR; CDR2 reads SFDVKD. The CDR3 length is 19 residues. V lost 4 bases and J lost 2, with 23 bases in between. This chain's CDR3 is CATSDQKNITGKAGNTIYF. In nucleotides, the CDR3 is TGTGCCACCAGTGACCAGAAAAACATAACAGGGAAAGCTGGAAACACCATATATTTT.

In DNA form, the CDR3 reads TGTGCCAGCAGTCCTTCGGGACAGGGCGGGGGCTACACCTTC. Translation: CASSPSGQGGGYTF. The chain has TRBV27 and TRBJ1-2, with 9 bases fitting TRBD1. The CDR3 contains 14 residues. The V and J ends lost 5 bases and 8 bases, in that order; junction bases with no gene match: 9. The germline V gene has CDR1 MNHEY and CDR2 SMNVEV (reference sequence).

The V gene is TRBV5-1, the J gene TRBJ2-3; TRBD2 is a possible D gene (6 bases). V was shortened by 7 bases and J by 0 bases, with 15 bases between the two germline ends. This CDR3 has 15 amino acids. CDR1 is SGHRS and CDR2 is YFSETQ in the germline V gene. The CDR3 protein is CASSERVPSTDTQYF. The CDR3 nucleotides read TGCGCCAGCTCTGAGCGGGTCCCTAGCACAGATACGCAGTATTTT.

V is TRBV7-2 and J is TRBJ2-3; 10 bases map to TRBD2. The J segment lost 5 bases and the V segment lost 3 bases, leaving 8 bases of the junction unmatched. This CDR3 is built from 16 residues. CDR1 is SGHTA and CDR2 is FQGNSA in the germline V gene. CDR3 residues: CASSFTTSGVGDTQYF. The CDR3 DNA sequence: TGTGCCAGCAGCTTCACAACTAGCGGGGTGGGAGATACGCAGTATTTT.

This chain uses TRBV10-1 with TRBJ2-7; a weak D match, TRBD2 (6 bases). The germline V and J ends were trimmed by 2 bases and 3 bases, with 11 bases remaining between them. Per germline, CDR1 WNHNN and CDR2 SYGVQD (reference sequence). The CDR3 is made up of 14 amino acids. The chain's CDR3 is CASSEVDGGYEQYF. The CDR3 DNA reads as TGCGCCAGCAGTGAGGTCGACGGGGGCTACGAGCAGTACTTC.

V gene TRBV2 combines with J gene TRBJ1-4, with 8 bases lining up with TRBD1. Per the germline V gene, CDR1 is SNHLY and CDR2 is FYNNEI. Germline trimming cut 4 bases from V and 8 bases from J; bases unmatched to any gene: 6. CDR3 length equals 14 residues. Here the CDR3 DNA reads TGTGCCAGCAGTGTGGGGGACAGGTGGGAAAAACTGTTTTTT. This translates into CASSVGDRWEKLFF.

V gene TRBV20-1 combines with J gene TRBJ1-5; possible D gene TRBD1, 5 bases. Germline CDR1 is DFQATT and CDR2 is SNEGSKA (reference sequence). CDR3 length equals 11 residues. Trimming stripped 6 bases from V and 5 bases from J, with 8 bases between. Here the CDR3 DNA reads TGCAGTGCCGTCAGGGATCAGCCCCAGCATTTT. Its translation is CSAVRDQPQHF.

The chain recombines TRBV3-1 (or the pseudogene TRBV3-2) with TRBJ1-2; possibly TRBD1 for D (5 bases). Germline values: CDR1 LGHDT, CDR2 YNNKEL (reference sequence). V dropped 2 bases and J dropped 4 bases, with 11 bases sitting between them. The CDR3 totals 14 residues. This CDR3 is CASSQPDSPYGYTF. The CDR3 DNA reads as TGTGCCAGCAGCCAACCTGACAGCCCCTATGGCTACACCTTC.

The chain is built from TRBV9 and TRBJ2-5, with TRBD2 matching over 10 bases. Germline V lookup: CDR1 SGDLS, CDR2 YYNGEE. This CDR3 has 16 residues. The trim removed 3 bases at V and 3 bases at J, leaving 8 bases unmatched. CDR3 DNA: TGTGCCAGCAGCGGGGCCATAGCGGGGGGTGAAGAGACCCAGTACTTC. This sequence encodes CASSGAIAGGEETQYF.

There are a few counts of this clone. This chain uses TRBV15 with TRBJ1-1; 7 bases line up with TRBD1. The CDR3 covers 12 residues. Trimming at V came to 8 bases and at J to 7 bases, leaving 7 bases not matched to a gene. The germline V gene has CDR1 LNHNV and CDR2 YYDKDF (reference sequence). CDR3 nucleotides: TGTGCCACCGGCCTACAGGGGCTTGAAGCTTTCTTT. Translated, it gives CATGLQGLEAFF.

V gene TRBV18 combines with J gene TRBJ2-1, with 12 bases fitting TRBD2. This CDR3 comprises 19 residues. Germline CDR1 KGHSH, CDR2 LQKENI. J was trimmed by 9 bases and V by 0 bases; bases with no gene match: 15. CDR3 region: CASSPPPKASGGAGGEQFF. As DNA, the CDR3 is TGTGCCAGCTCACCACCGCCTAAGGCTAGCGGGGGGGCCGGGGGTGAGCAGTTCTTC.

This clone has a single count. The gene calls are TRBV9 and TRBJ1-2; tentatively, D is TRBD1 (5 bases). This CDR3 is built from 12 residues. The germline V gene encodes CDR1 SGDLS and CDR2 YYNGEE. V gave up 3 bases and J gave up 8 bases, with 11 bases separating them. The CDR3 nucleotides are TGTGCCAGCAGCGGCGACAGCTGGGGCTACACCTTC. This gives the protein CASSGDSWGYTF.

The V call is TRBV19, the J call TRBJ1-1, with TRBD1 matching over 9 bases. CDR3 length: 14 residues. Germline V gives CDR1 LNHDA, CDR2 SQIVND (reference sequence). Trimming at V came to 6 bases and at J to 1 base, leaving 3 bases not matched to a gene. The CDR3 reads CASRTTGGNTEAFF. CDR3 bases: TGTGCCAGTAGGACGACAGGGGGGAACACTGAAGCTTTCTTT.

This clone was recorded a few times. This chain connects TRBV4-2 to TRBJ2-5; 8 bases fit TRBD2. The CDR3 has 18 residues. Germline V lookup: CDR1 LGHNA, CDR2 YNFKEQ. V was pared by 0 bases and J by 5 bases, with 14 bases of the junction left unmatched. The CDR3 bases are TGTGCCAGCAGCCAAGAAGCTTCGGGAGGGGCGTTGGGGGAGACCCAGTACTTC. Translation: CASSQEASGGALGETQYF.